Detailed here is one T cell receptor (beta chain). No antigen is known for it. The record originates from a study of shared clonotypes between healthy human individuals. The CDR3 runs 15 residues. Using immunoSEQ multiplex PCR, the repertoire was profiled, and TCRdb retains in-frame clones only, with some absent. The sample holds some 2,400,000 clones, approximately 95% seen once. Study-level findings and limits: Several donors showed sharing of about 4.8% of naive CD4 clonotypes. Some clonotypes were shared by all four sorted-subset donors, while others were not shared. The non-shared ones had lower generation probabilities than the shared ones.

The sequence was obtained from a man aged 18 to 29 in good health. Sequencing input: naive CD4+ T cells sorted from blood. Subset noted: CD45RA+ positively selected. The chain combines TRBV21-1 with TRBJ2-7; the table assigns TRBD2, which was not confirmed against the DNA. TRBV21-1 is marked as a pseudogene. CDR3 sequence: CASSIASGASYEQYF. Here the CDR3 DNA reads TGTGCCAGCAGCATCGCTAGCGGGGCTTCCTACGAGCAGTACTTC.